The present T cell receptor (beta chain) was sequenced within a study of CD8 T cells in ankylosing spondylitis. Study-level points and caveats: Earlier studies detected some motif variants in reactive arthritis synovial fluid and blood. A TCR beta motif of eight highly homologous variants appeared characteristic of ankylosing spondylitis blood.

TCRdb fed the 5' RACE reads into MiXCR, producing one record per CDR3 protein. The sample lists about 260,000 distinct CDR3 sequences; about 24% were seen once. The CDR3 extends over 14 amino acids. V gave up 6 bases and J gave up 3 bases, with 12 bases separating them. Germline loops: CDR1 MNHNS, CDR2 SASEGT. This clonotype has a count of ten or more. Its antigen is currently unknown. Sequenced: blood, either unsorted or a sorted T cell fraction (not recorded which). This clonotype originated in a male donor with ankylosing spondylitis or in good health (not recorded which). This chain connects TRBV6-1 to TRBJ1-5; D gene uncertain. For the CDR3, the DNA is TGTGCCAGCAGACCAGACGGCTCCAATCAGCCCCAGCATTTT. Protein sequence: CASRPDGSNQPQHF.